What follows describes a single T cell receptor beta chain. This CDR3 spans 13 amino acids. CDR1 and CDR2 (germline): DFQATT, SNEGSKA (reference sequence). Libraries of TCR beta came from iRepertoire HTBI primers plus Arm-PCR of CDR3 regions. TCRdb reanalysed the multiplex PCR reads using MiXCR and keeps one entry per CDR3 protein. This table holds 550,000 or so distinct CDR3 sequences, around 12% found once. Time point specified: newly diagnosed GD, antithyroid drugs for less than 3 months. Researchers made the TCR library from RNA that was extracted from PBMCs. This sample stems from a study of regulatory T cells in long-lasting Graves disease. The wider study: Antithyroid drugs had been taken by newly diagnosed Graves' patients for under 3 months.

This same sample was also taken into another study, of T cells in Graves' hyperthyroidism and ophthalmopathy. That paper states: Clinical symptoms, serum thyroxine, TRAb, thyroid ultrasound and orbital computed tomography established diagnosis. Also found in blood were most expanded thyroid clonotypes above 0.001.

The chain combines TRBV20-1 with TRBJ2-1, with 9 positions matching TRBD2. This sequence was found in a woman in her twenties or thirties with Graves disease. Specimen: peripheral blood mononuclear cells (PBMCs), collected at new diagnosis, from a patient treated with antithyroid drugs. CDR3 residues: CSQPGLASTTQFF. The CDR3 region has the DNA TGCAGCCAACCGGGACTAGCATCAACAACCCAGTTCTTC.